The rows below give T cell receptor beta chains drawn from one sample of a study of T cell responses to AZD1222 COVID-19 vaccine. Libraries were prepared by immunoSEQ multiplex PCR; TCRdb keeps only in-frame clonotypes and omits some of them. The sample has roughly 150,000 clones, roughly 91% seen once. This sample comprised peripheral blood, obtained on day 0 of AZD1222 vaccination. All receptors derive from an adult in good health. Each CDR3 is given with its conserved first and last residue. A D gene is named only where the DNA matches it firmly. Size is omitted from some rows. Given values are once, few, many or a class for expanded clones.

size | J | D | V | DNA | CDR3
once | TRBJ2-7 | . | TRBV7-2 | TGTGCCAGCAGCCCCGGAGGGCCGGGTTCCTACGAGCAGTACTTC | CASSPGGPGSYEQYF
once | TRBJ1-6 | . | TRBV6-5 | TGTGCCAGCAGACAGGGAGGGAATTCACCCCTCCACTTT | CASRQGGNSPLHF
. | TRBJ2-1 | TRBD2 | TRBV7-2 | TGTGCCAGCGGCGGGGGGGGCCGAGTGGTTGAGCAGTTCTTC | CASGGGGRVVEQFF
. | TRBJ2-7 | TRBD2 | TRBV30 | TGTGCCTGGAGTGTACCAGCGGGGGGCCAGTACGAGCAGTACTTC | CAWSVPAGGQYEQYF
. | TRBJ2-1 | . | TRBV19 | TGTGCCAGTAGTATTCCTACGACATCGCCCTACAATGAGCAGTTCTTC | CASSIPTTSPYNEQFF
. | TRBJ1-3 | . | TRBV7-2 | TGTGCCAGCAGCTTAGGGGACACTGGAAACACCATATATTTT | CASSLGDTGNTIYF
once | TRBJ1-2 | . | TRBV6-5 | TGTGCCAGCAGTTACTGGCAGGGGAACTATGGCTACACCTTC | CASSYWQGNYGYTF
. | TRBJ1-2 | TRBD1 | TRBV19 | TGTGCCAGTAGTATAGCGGGGGGACAGGGAGGCTACACCTTC | CASSIAGGQGGYTF
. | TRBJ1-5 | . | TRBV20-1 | TGCAGTGCTAGTGGAGGGCAGGGTCAGCCCCAGCATTTT | CSASGGQGQPQHF
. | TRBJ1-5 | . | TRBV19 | TGTGCCAGTACCCTCCATGGAAATAGCAATCAGCCCCAGCATTTT | CASTLHGNSNQPQHF
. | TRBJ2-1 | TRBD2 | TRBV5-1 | TGCGCCAGCAGCCTCAGCGGGACCTACAATGAGCAGTTCTTC | CASSLSGTYNEQFF
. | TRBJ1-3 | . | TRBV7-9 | TGTGCCAGCAACTTCGGACAGCTGGGAAACACCATATATTTT | CASNFGQLGNTIYF
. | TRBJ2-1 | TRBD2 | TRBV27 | TGTGCCAGCAGGGGGCTAGCGGAGCACAATGAGCAGTTCTTC | CASRGLAEHNEQFF
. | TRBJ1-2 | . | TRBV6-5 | TGTGCCAGCAGTTACTCACCAGGGATTCTTACTGATGGCTACACCTTC | CASSYSPGILTDGYTF
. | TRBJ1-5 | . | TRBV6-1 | TGTGCCAGCAGTGAAGTGGGGGCACAGAATCAGCCCCAGCATTTT | CASSEVGAQNQPQHF
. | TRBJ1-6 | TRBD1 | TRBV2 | TGTGCCAGCAGGGGGACAGGTAATTCACCCCTCCACTTT | CASRGTGNSPLHF
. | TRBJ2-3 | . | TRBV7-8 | TGTGCCAGCAGCTACGGGGAGTGGAGGTCCGCTAGCACAGATACGCAGTATTTT | CASSYGEWRSASTDTQYF
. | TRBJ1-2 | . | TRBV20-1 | TGCAGTGCTGAGCGAAGCTATGGCTACACCTTC | CSAERSYGYTF
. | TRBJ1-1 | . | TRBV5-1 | TGCGCCAGCCGGACGCTAATGAACACTGAAGCTTTCTTT | CASRTLMNTEAFF
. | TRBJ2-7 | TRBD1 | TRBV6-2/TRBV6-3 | TGTGCCAGCAGTGTCCCGGGACAGGCGTACGAGCAGTACTTC | CASSVPGQAYEQYF
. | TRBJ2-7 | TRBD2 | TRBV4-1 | TGCGCCAGCAGCACCAGATTCCCCAGACTAGCGGGAGAAATCGAGCAGTACTTC | CASSTRFPRLAGEIEQYF
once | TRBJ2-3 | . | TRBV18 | TGTGCCAGCTCACAGAATCCCCCCCCAGATACGCAGTATTTT | CASSQNPPPDTQYF
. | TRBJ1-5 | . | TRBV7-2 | TGTGCCAGCAGCCTAGTCCGGGGGGCCAATCAGCCCCAGCATTTT | CASSLVRGANQPQHF
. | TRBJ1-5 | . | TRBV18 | TGTGCCAGCTCAACTAGACAGCTCAATCAGCCCCAGCATTTT | CASSTRQLNQPQHF
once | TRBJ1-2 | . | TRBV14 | TGTGCCAGCAGCCAAGGCAGGAGGGGGGGCTACACCTTC | CASSQGRRGGYTF
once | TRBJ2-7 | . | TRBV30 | TGTGCCTGGAGTCGCTCATACGAGCAGTACTTC | CAWSRSYEQYF
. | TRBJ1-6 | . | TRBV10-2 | TGCGCCACCAGTGGCGGAACACCTAATTCACCCCTCCACTTT | CATSGGTPNSPLHF
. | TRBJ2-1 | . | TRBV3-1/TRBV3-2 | TGTGCCAGCAGCCAAGTGTCCCAGGGGGGGGACAATGAGCAGTTCTTC | CASSQVSQGGDNEQFF
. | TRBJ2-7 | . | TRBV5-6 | TGTGCCAGCCCCCTTGCTCGTGGGCTTTGGGACGAGCAGTACTTC | CASPLARGLWDEQYF
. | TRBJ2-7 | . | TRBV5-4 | TGTGCCAGCAGCTTGGCCCCAGGTTTCTCCTACGAGCAGTACTTC | CASSLAPGFSYEQYF
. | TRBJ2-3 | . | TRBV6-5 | TGTGCCAGCAGATACACAGATACGCAGTATTTT | CASRYTDTQYF
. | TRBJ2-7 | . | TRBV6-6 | TGTGCCAGCCACAGCCAGGGCTACGAGCAGTACTTC | CASHSQGYEQYF
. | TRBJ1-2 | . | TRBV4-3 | TGCGCCAGCAGCCCTAACAGTGGCAATTCGAACTATGGCTACACCTTC | CASSPNSGNSNYGYTF
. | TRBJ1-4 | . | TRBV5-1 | TGCGCCAGCAGCTTGACAGGACAGAGTGATGAAAAACTGTTTTTT | CASSLTGQSDEKLFF
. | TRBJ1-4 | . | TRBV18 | TGTGCCAGCTCACCTCCGGCGGCAACTAATGAAAAACTGTTTTTT | CASSPPAATNEKLFF
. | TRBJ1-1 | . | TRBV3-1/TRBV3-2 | TGTGCCAGCAGCCATGGGGGGGACACCGGAGCTTTCTTT | CASSHGGDTGAFF
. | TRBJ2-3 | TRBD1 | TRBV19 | TGTGCCAGTGCACAGGGGGCGCTTTCAGATACGCAGTATTTT | CASAQGALSDTQYF
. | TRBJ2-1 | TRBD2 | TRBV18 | TGTGCCAGCCACCAGGAAGGGCTAGCGGGGAAACTTTACAATGAGCAGTTCTTC | CASHQEGLAGKLYNEQFF
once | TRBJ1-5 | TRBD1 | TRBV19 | TGTGCCAGTAGTGCGACAGGGGAGTTCAATCAGCCCCAGCATTTT | CASSATGEFNQPQHF
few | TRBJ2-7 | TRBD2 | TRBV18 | TGTGCCAGCTCACCAAGGGGGACTAGCGGGAGGGCTCCGTCCTACGAGCAGTACTTC | CASSPRGTSGRAPSYEQYF
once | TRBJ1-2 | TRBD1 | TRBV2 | TGTGCCAGCACCGACCAGGGGGTTTTCTATGGCTACACCTTC | CASTDQGVFYGYTF
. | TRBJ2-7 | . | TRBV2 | TGTGCCAGCACCCACCTCGTACACCCCGGGGTCGGCTCCTACGAGCAGTACTTC | CASTHLVHPGVGSYEQYF
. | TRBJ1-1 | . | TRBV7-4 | TGTGCCAGCAGCCCTCTGTCTGAAGCTTTCTTT | CASSPLSEAFF
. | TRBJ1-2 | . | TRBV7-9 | TGTGCCAGCGCTCCCCCCTCTTCAGGGATGGTCTATGGCTACACCTTC | CASAPPSSGMVYGYTF
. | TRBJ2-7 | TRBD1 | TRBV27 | TGTGCCAGCAGTCTCCGACAGGGGGTAGCGGTTCCCTACGAGCAGTACTTC | CASSLRQGVAVPYEQYF
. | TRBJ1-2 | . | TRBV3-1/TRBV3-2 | TGTGCCAGCGGACTCCAGGGTTATGCTTTTTCCTACACCTTC | CASGLQGYAFSYTF